This TCR beta chain is drawn from a study of cytomegalovirus exposure and HLA in healthy donors. Germline CDR1 is SGHDN and CDR2 is FVKESK. V lost 1 base and J 4 bases, leaving 10 bases between the germline ends. This CDR3 contains 14 residues. TCRdb's table, derived via immunoSEQ multiplex PCR, lists solely in-frame clones and lacks some. In the table there are 250,000 to 300,000 clones, around 90% of which are singletons. This clone has only a few counts. The TCR was taken from a woman in her late teens or twenties in good health and CMV-seronegative. The sequenced material came from PBMCs. The rearrangement links TRBV14 to TRBJ1-2, with D hard to call. This CDR3 is CASSQGLALYGYTF. In DNA, the CDR3 is TGTGCCAGCAGCCAAGGCCTGGCCCTCTATGGCTACACCTTC.